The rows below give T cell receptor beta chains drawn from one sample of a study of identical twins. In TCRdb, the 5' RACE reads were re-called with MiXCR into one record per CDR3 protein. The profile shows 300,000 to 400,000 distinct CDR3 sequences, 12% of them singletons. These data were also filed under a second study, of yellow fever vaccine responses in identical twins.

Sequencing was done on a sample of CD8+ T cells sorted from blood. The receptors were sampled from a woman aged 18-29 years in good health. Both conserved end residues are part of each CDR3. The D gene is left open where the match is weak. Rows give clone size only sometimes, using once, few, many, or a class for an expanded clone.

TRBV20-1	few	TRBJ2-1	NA	CSASTGYTYNEQFF	TGCAGTGCTTCGACAGGTTATACCTACAATGAGCAGTTCTTC
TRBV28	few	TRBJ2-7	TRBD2	CASSLLARSSYEQYF	TGTGCCAGCAGCCTACTAGCGAGGAGCTCCTACGAGCAGTACTTC
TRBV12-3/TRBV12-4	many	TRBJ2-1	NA	CASSLTGDYNEQFF	TGTGCCAGCAGTTTGACAGGAGACTACAATGAGCAGTTCTTC
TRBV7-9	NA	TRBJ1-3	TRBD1	CASSSTDRGNTIYF	TGTGCCAGCAGCTCCACGGACAGGGGAAACACCATATATTTT
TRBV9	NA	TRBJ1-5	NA	CASSFTGNGNQPQHF	TGTGCCAGCAGCTTTACAGGGAATGGCAATCAGCCCCAGCATTTT
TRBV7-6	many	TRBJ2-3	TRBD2	CASSAGTSETDTQYF	TGTGCCAGCAGCGCCGGGACTAGCGAAACAGATACGCAGTATTTT
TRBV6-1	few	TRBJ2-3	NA	CASSTGAGGPQDTQYF	TGTGCCAGCAGTACAGGGGCGGGGGGCCCACAAGATACGCAGTATTTT
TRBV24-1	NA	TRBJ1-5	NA	CATSDQANQPQHF	TGTGCCACCAGTGACCAGGCCAATCAGCCCCAGCATTTT
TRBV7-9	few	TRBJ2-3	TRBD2	CASSPTRTSGSDTQYF	TGTGCCAGCAGCCCGACCCGGACTAGCGGGAGTGATACGCAGTATTTT
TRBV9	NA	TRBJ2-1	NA	CASSVGDPGNEQFF	TGTGCCAGCAGCGTAGGGGACCCGGGTAATGAGCAGTTCTTC
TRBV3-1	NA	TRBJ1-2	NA	CASSQERFRWGDGYTF	TGTGCCAGCAGCCAAGAGAGGTTTAGGTGGGGCGATGGCTACACCTTC
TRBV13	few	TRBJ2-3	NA	CASSSSSGHTDTQYF	TGTGCCAGCAGTTCGTCCAGCGGACACACAGATACGCAGTATTTT
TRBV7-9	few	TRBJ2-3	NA	CASSFGPPKDTQYF	TGTGCCAGCAGCTTTGGCCCACCCAAAGATACGCAGTATTTT
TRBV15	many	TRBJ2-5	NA	CATSRDRQGETQYF	TGTGCCACCAGCAGAGATCGGCAGGGTGAGACCCAGTACTTC
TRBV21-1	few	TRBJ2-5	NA	CASSKWRGPGAWETQYF	TGTGCCAGCAGCAAATGGCGGGGGCCTGGAGCATGGGAGACCCAGTACTTC
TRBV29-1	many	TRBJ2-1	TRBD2	CSVVGGSSYNEQFF	TGCAGCGTTGTCGGCGGGAGCTCCTACAATGAGCAGTTCTTC
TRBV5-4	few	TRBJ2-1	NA	CASSSSIAYNEQFF	TGTGCCAGCAGTTCTTCCATAGCCTACAATGAGCAGTTCTTC
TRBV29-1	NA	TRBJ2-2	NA	CSVFSERPNTGELFF	TGCAGCGTTTTTTCCGAACGGCCGAACACCGGGGAGCTGTTTTTT
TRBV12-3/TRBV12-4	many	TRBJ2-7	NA	CASSFGGPRDEQYF	TGTGCCAGCAGTTTCGGGGGGCCCAGAGACGAGCAGTACTTC
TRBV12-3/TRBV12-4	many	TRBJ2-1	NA	CASSFEGNEQFF	TGTGCCAGCAGTTTCGAGGGGAATGAGCAGTTCTTC
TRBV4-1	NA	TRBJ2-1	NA	CASSQDNRGSSYNEQFF	TGCGCCAGCAGCCAAGATAATAGAGGGAGCTCCTACAATGAGCAGTTCTTC
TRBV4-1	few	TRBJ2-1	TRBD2	CASSSRLAGDFSYNEQFF	TGCGCCAGCAGCTCCCGACTAGCGGGAGACTTCTCCTACAATGAGCAGTTCTTC
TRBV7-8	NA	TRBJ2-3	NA	CASSLARLTDTQYF	TGTGCCAGCAGCTTAGCACGACTCACAGATACGCAGTATTTT
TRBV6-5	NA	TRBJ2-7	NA	CASSYSVGPQGEQYF	TGTGCCAGCAGTTACTCTGTAGGGCCCCAGGGCGAGCAGTACTTC
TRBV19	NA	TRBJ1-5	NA	CASREGTFNQPQHF	TGTGCCAGCCGAGAGGGCACGTTCAATCAGCCCCAGCATTTT
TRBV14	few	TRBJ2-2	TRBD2	CASSQGLAGVRTGELFF	TGTGCCAGCAGCCAAGGACTAGCGGGAGTAAGGACCGGGGAGCTGTTTTTT
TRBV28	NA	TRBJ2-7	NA	CATCSGSYEQYF	TGTGCCACGTGTAGCGGTTCCTACGAGCAGTACTTC
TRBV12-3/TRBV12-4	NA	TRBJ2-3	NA	CASSTTFTDTQYF	TGTGCCAGCAGTACGACATTCACAGATACGCAGTATTTT
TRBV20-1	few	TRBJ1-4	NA	CSARVDEKLFF	TGCAGTGCTAGAGTGGATGAAAAACTGTTTTTT
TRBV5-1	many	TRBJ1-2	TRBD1	CASSLTGGDDYGYTF	TGCGCCAGCAGCCTGACAGGGGGCGACGACTATGGCTACACCTTC
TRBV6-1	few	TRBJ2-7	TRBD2	CASSAVASGTHYEQYF	TGTGCCAGCAGTGCCGTGGCTAGCGGGACCCACTACGAGCAGTACTTC
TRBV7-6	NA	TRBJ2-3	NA	CASSLILDTQYF	TGTGCCAGCAGCTTAATCTTAGATACGCAGTATTTT
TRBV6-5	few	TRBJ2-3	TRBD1	CASRGDRVLADTQYF	TGTGCCAGCAGAGGGGACAGGGTTCTTGCAGATACGCAGTATTTT
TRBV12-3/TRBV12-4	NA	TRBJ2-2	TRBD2	CASSSGTSGAFSTGELFF	TGTGCCAGCAGTTCTGGGACTAGCGGGGCTTTCTCCACCGGGGAGCTGTTTTTT
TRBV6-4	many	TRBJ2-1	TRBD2	CASSDSSGSYNEQFF	TGTGCCAGCAGTGACTCTAGCGGGAGCTACAATGAGCAGTTCTTC
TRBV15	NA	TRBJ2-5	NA	CATSRDQTGWDGETQYF	TGTGCCACCAGCAGAGATCAGACAGGCTGGGATGGGGAGACCCAGTACTTC
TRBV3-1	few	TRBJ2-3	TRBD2	CASSLYRRASGSTDTQYF	TGTGCCAGCAGCCTTTATCGTCGAGCTAGCGGTAGCACAGATACGCAGTATTTT
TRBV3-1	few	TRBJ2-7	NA	CASSQEGRGPYEQYF	TGTGCCAGCAGCCAAGAGGGGCGAGGGCCCTACGAGCAGTACTTC
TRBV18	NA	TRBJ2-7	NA	CASSTGGAYEQYF	TGTGCCAGCTCAACGGGGGGCGCCTACGAGCAGTACTTC
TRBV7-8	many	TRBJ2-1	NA	CASSTNNEQFF	TGTGCCAGCAGCACAAACAATGAGCAGTTCTTC